These 16 T cell receptor beta chains were all obtained from the same sample, sequenced in a study of cytomegalovirus exposure and HLA in healthy donors. The PCR ran on 60 Vbeta and 13 Jbeta primers. This table comes from immunoSEQ multiplex PCR, and its TCRdb copy is limited to in-frame clones, with some not included. This table holds about 190,000 clones, around three quarters found once. The specimen sequenced was PBMCs. These receptors all stem from a woman aged 18-29 years in good health and CMV-seronegative.

The rearrangement joins TRBV5-6 to TRBJ1-4; TRBD1 matches at 12 bases. Germline V CDR1 and CDR2: SGHDT, YYEEEE. The CDR3 length is 17 residues. After removal of 1 base from V and 2 bases from J, the junction contained 3 bases not matched to a gene. The CDR3 sequence: CASSLTGQGATNEKLFF. The CDR3 DNA follows: TGTGCCAGCAGCTTGACGGGACAGGGGGCCACTAATGAAAAACTGTTTTTT.

CDR3 sequence reads: CASSADRNPEAFF. CDR3 DNA sequence: TGTGCCAGCAGTGCTGACAGAAATCCTGAAGCTTTCTTT. The rearrangement links TRBV2 to TRBJ1-1; a possible D gene is TRBD1 (5 bases). CDR3 length: 13 residues. Trimming stripped 4 bases from V and 6 bases from J, with 12 bases between. Germline CDR1 SNHLY, CDR2 FYNNEI.

This chain uses TRBV28 with TRBJ2-2, with 7 bases lining up with TRBD1. V shed 3 bases and J 1 base; nucleotides not matched to a gene: 11. Germline CDR1 and CDR2: MDHEN and SYDVKM. This CDR3 spans 18 amino acids. CDR3 amino acids: CASSFGPPGQLNTGELFF. CDR3 nucleotides: TGTGCCAGCAGTTTCGGCCCACCGGGACAGCTGAACACCGGGGAGCTGTTTTTT.

This chain connects TRBV7-9 to TRBJ2-4; D is possibly TRBD2 (5 bases). CDR3 size: 12 residues. The V gene lost 5 bases and the J gene lost 9 bases, with 11 bases spanning the gap. Per germline, CDR1 SEHNR and CDR2 FQNEAQ (reference sequence). CDR3 sequence reads: CASSTAEAIQYF. The CDR3 DNA follows: TGTGCCAGCAGCACCGCGGAGGCCATTCAGTACTTC.

Notes on this clone: The CDR3 end shows no conserved phenylalanine or tryptophan, and so a read error is likely. It is unclear where the CDR3 begins or ends on the DNA, so no DNA is shown, and the CDR3 is as TCRdb lists it. This chain links TRBV15 with TRBJ1-4. The CDR3 is 15 amino acids in total, end residues counted. CDR1 is LNHNV, CDR2 YYDKDF, per germline (reference sequence). The CDR3 sequence is CATSRYPVDWTGTNL.

The chain carries TRBV7-3 and TRBJ2-7; no clear D. There are 14 residues in the CDR3. V was pared by 1 base and J by 0 bases, with 7 bases between. The germline gives CDR1 SGHTA, CDR2 FQGTGA. DNA of the CDR3: TGTGCCAGCAGCTTAAATCCCAGCTCCTACGAGCAGTACTTC. This encodes CASSLNPSSYEQYF.

This clone was seen a single time. The V and J genes are TRBV15 and TRBJ2-7; 9 nucleotides match TRBD1. The V gene's germline CDR1 is LNHNV and CDR2 YYDKDF (reference sequence). CDR3 size: 14 residues. Germline trimming cut 3 bases from V and 6 bases from J; bases unmatched to any gene: 6. CDR3 sequence reads: CATSRWTGDIEQYF. The CDR3 region has the DNA TGTGCCACCAGCAGGTGGACAGGGGATATCGAGCAGTACTTC.

The J gene is TRBJ1-1, the V gene TRBV29-1, with D tentatively TRBD1 (6 bases). The CDR3 runs 14 residues. The germline V and J ends were trimmed by 4 bases and 1 base, with 13 bases remaining between them. The germline V gene has CDR1 SQVTM and CDR2 ANQGSEA. The CDR3 here is CSVVGGLANTEAFF. Here the CDR3 DNA reads TGCAGCGTTGTAGGGGGTTTGGCGAACACTGAAGCTTTCTTT.

This clone turned up a few times. V is TRBV2 and J is TRBJ1-2; a weak D match, TRBD1 (6 bases). The V and J ends lost 5 bases and 4 bases respectively, with 20 bases between them. The CDR3 has 16 amino acids. Germline V gives CDR1 SNHLY, CDR2 FYNNEI. The CDR3 DNA reads as TGTGCCAGCAGTCAGGCCAGGGTGAAAGGGGGCTATGGCTACACCTTC. The encoded protein is CASSQARVKGGYGYTF.

This chain joins TRBV5-4 and TRBJ2-2, with 10 bases identical to TRBD2. The germline V gene has CDR1 SGHNT and CDR2 YYREEE (reference sequence). The CDR3 has 16 amino acids. With 4 bases clipped from V and 2 bases from J, the junction kept 5 bases outside the gene matches. CDR3 DNA: TGTGCCAGCAGCCCCGGGACTAGCGTTAACACCGGGGAGCTGTTTTTT. It translates to CASSPGTSVNTGELFF.

This rearrangement joins TRBV4-1 to TRBJ1-1; D remains ambiguous. V was pared by 0 bases and J by 1 base, with 9 bases between. Per germline, CDR1 MGHRA and CDR2 YSYEKL. CDR3 length: 15 amino acids. The CDR3 here is CASSQEPGGNTEAFF. For the CDR3, the DNA is TGCGCCAGCAGCCAAGAACCCGGAGGGAACACTGAAGCTTTCTTT.

The chain combines TRBV25-1 with TRBJ2-3; D gene unclear. CDR3 length: 16 residues. V was trimmed by 2 bases and J by 1 base, leaving 13 bases between them. Germline CDR1 MGHDK, CDR2 SYGVNS. In nucleotides, the CDR3 is TGTGCCAGCAGTGAAGGAACTCCCGGAGGCACAGATACGCAGTATTTT. This encodes CASSEGTPGGTDTQYF.

This clone showed up just a few times. The chain couples TRBV19 to TRBJ2-1; 7 bases match TRBD1. Germline trimming cut 3 bases from V and 9 bases from J; bases unmatched to any gene: 8. Germline-derived CDR1 and CDR2 are LNHDA and SQIVND (reference sequence). The CDR3 runs to 14 residues. Here the CDR3 DNA reads TGTGCCAGTAGTATGTCGGGCAGGGGGAGTGAGCAGTTCTTC. It codes for CASSMSGRGSEQFF.

This sequence joins TRBV2 and TRBJ1-2; 8 bases map to TRBD1. Looked up from germline, CDR1 is SNHLY and CDR2 is FYNNEI. The CDR3 has 14 residues. V lost 6 bases and J lost 8; bases outside the gene matches: 11. The CDR3 DNA sequence: TGTGCCAGCAGCACAGGGGGGGGCGCGGGGGGCTACACCTTC. Translation gives CASSTGGGAGGYTF.

This sequence joins TRBV7-2 and TRBJ1-1; D uncertain. V was clipped by 5 bases and J by 7 bases, with 14 bases between them. This CDR3 has 13 amino acids. CDR1 is SGHTA and CDR2 is FQGNSA in the germline V gene. Written as DNA, the CDR3 is TGTGCCAGCAGCCCCGGCGGCCGAGGTGAAGCTTTCTTT. The encoded protein is CASSPGGRGEAFF.

This clone was counted only a few times. The chain uses TRBV7-9 and TRBJ1-1, with a tentative D call TRBD1 (6 bases). The germline CDR1 and CDR2 sequences are SEHNR and FQNEAQ (reference sequence). V lost 5 bases and J 5 bases, leaving 15 bases between the germline ends. The CDR3 totals 14 residues. As DNA, the CDR3 is TGTGCCAGCAGCACCCTACAAGGGGGAACTGAAGCTTTCTTT. Protein sequence: CASSTLQGGTEAFF. Full variable domain (rest looked up from reference TRBV7-9 and TRBJ1-1): DTGVSQNPRHKITKRGQNVTFRCDPISEHNRLYWYRQTLGQGPEFLTYFQNEAQLEKSRLLSDRFSAERPKGSFSTLEIQRTEQGDSAMYLCASSTLQGGTEAFFGQGTRLTVV.